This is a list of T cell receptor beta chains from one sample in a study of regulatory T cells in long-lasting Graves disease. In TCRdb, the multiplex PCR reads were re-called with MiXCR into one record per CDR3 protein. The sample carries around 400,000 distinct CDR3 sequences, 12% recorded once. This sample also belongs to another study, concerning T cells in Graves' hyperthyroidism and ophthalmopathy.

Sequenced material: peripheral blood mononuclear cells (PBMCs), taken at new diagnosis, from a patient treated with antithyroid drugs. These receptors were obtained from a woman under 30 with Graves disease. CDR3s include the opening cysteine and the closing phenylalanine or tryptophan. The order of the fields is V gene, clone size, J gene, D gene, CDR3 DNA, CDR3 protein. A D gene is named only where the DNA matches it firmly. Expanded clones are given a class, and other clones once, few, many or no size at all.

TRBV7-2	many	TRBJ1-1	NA	TGTGCCAGCAGCCGCCAGATGCGGGACACTGAAGCTTTCTTT	CASSRQMRDTEAFF
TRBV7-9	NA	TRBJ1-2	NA	TGTGCCAGCAGCTTCGCAGATATGTACGGCTACACCTTC	CASSFADMYGYTF
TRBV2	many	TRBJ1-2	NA	TGTGCCAGCAGTTCCACATTACCCGGGACGATCTTC	CASSSTLPGTIF
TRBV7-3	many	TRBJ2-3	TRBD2	TGTGCCAGCAGCTTATCTGGCGGGGGGGCAATAGATACGCAGTATTTT	CASSLSGGGAIDTQYF
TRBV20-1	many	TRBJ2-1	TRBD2	TGCAGTGCGGATACCCGGACTAGCGGGGGGGATCTATATTACGAGCAGTTCTTC	CSADTRTSGGDLYYEQFF
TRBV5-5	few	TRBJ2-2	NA	TGTGCCAGCAGCTTGTTAAGATCGGGTGAGCGGGCCACCGGGGAGCTGTTTTTT	CASSLLRSGERATGELFF
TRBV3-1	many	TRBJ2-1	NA	TGTGCCAGCAGCCCCCGGAGGAGCCCCTACAATGAGCAGTTCTTC	CASSPRRSPYNEQFF
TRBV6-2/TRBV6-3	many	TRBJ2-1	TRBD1	TGTGCCAGCAGTTACGGACGAATGGCAGGGGGCAATGAGCAGTTCTTC	CASSYGRMAGGNEQFF
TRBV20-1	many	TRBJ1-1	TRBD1	TGCAGTGCTAGAGCCAGAGGGACAGGGGGCACTGAAGCTTTCTTT	CSARARGTGGTEAFF
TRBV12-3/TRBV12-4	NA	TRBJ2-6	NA	TGTGCCAGCACGTGGTCTGGGGCCAACGTCCTGACTTTC	CASTWSGANVLTF
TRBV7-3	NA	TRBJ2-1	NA	TGTGCCAGCAGCGAACAACCCCGCTCCTACAATGAGCAGTTCTTC	CASSEQPRSYNEQFF
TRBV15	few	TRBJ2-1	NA	TGTGCCACCAGCAGAGATCGGGGGCCGAATGAGCAGTTCTTC	CATSRDRGPNEQFF
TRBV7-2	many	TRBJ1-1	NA	TGTGCCAGCAACCTTGGTGTGAACACTGAAGCTTTCTTT	CASNLGVNTEAFF
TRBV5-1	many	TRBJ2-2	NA	TGCGCCAGCAGCTTGAGTGGCTTAGCGAACACCGGGGAGCTGTTTTTT	CASSLSGLANTGELFF
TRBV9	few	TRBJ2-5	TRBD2	TGTGCCAGCAGCCCCTCGGGACTAGGAGAGACCCAGTACTTC	CASSPSGLGETQYF
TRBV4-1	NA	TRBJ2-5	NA	TGCGCCAGCAGCAAAAGGGGCAGGACAGAGACCCAGTACTTC	CASSKRGRTETQYF
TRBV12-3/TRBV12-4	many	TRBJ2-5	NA	TGTGCCAGCAGTCCAGAGGGGGGTGAGACCCAGTACTTC	CASSPEGGETQYF
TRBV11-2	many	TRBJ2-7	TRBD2	TGTGCCAGCAGCTCCATGGCGGGGGGTTACGAGCAGTACTTC	CASSSMAGGYEQYF
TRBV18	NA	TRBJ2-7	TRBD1	TGTGCCAGCTCACCTGTTGACAGGGCGGACGAGCAGTACTTC	CASSPVDRADEQYF
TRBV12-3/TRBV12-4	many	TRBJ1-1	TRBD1	TGTGCCAGCAGTCGGACAGGCACCTCTGAAGCTTTCTTT	CASSRTGTSEAFF
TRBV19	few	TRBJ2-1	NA	TGTGCCAGTAGTATGACACTACGTTACAATGAGCAGTTCTTC	CASSMTLRYNEQFF
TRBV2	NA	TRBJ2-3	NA	TGTGCCAGCAACCCGACCGGGCAGTATTTT	CASNPTGQYF
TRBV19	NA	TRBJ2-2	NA	TGTGCCAGTACCCCTAGGCTGGTCGGGAGCGGGGAGCTGTTTTTT	CASTPRLVGSGELFF
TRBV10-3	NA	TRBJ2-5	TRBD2	TGTGCCATCAGTGGCGGGACTAGCGGGAGTGGAGAGACCCAGTACTTC	CAISGGTSGSGETQYF
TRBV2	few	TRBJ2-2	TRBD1	TGTGCCAGCATCACAGGGGGCACGAACACCGGGGAGCTGTTTTTT	CASITGGTNTGELFF
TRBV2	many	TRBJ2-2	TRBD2	TGTGCCAGCAGTGAAGCGGGACTAGCGGGGGGGCAGGGTGACACCGGGGAGCTGTTTTTT	CASSEAGLAGGQGDTGELFF
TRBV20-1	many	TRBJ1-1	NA	TGCAGTGCTAGAGATTCCCCCCCGCCGGGGGCTGAAGCTTTCTTT	CSARDSPPPGAEAFF
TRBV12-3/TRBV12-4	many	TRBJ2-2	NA	TGTGCCAGCAGTTTCGGAACCCAAAGGGGGGAGCTGTTTTTT	CASSFGTQRGELFF
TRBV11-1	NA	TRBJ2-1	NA	TGTGCCAGCAGCTTAGGTTTGAGGGCAGGGAAACGGGATGAGCAGTTCTTC	CASSLGLRAGKRDEQFF
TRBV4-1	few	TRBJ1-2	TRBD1	TGCGCCAGCAGCCAGGGGACAGGATTCTTTACTAACTATGGCTACACCTTC	CASSQGTGFFTNYGYTF
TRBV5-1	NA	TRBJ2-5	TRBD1	TGCGCCAGCAGCCTGCAGGGGGCTGGGGAGACCCAGTACTTC	CASSLQGAGETQYF
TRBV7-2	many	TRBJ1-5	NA	TGTGCCAGCAGCTTAGTTGTGGGGGGATCAAGCAATCAGCCCCAGCATTTT	CASSLVVGGSSNQPQHF
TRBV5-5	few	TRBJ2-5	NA	TGTGCCAGCAGCTGGTCGGGGACGGGAGAGACCCAGTACTTC	CASSWSGTGETQYF
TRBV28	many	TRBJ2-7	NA	TGTGCCAGCAGCCTCCCGGTAGGGCTCAGCTCCTACGAGCAGTACTTC	CASSLPVGLSSYEQYF
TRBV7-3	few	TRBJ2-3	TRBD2	TGTGCCAGCAGCTTAGGGATTTGGCGGGAGGGCCCCCACACAGATACGCAGTATTTT	CASSLGIWREGPHTDTQYF
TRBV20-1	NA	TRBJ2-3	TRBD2	TGCAGTGCTGGAAGCGGGAGAGGCGCAGATACGCAGTATTTT	CSAGSGRGADTQYF
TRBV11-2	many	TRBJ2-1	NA	TGTGCCAGCAGCTCCTTCGGGGGGCGATCCCTTATATACAATGAGCAGTTCTTC	CASSSFGGRSLIYNEQFF
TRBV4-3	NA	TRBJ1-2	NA	TGCGCCAGCAGCCAACTAGGGGCCCGCAGGGGCTTTAATGGCTACACCTTC	CASSQLGARRGFNGYTF
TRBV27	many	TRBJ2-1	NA	TGTGCCAGCTCCGTCCGGGGGACCTACAATGAGCAGTTCTTC	CASSVRGTYNEQFF
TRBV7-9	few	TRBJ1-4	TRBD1	TGTGCCAGCAGCCCCGGGACAGGGGGGGGCGAAAAACTGTTTTTT	CASSPGTGGGEKLFF
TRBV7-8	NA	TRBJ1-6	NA	TGTGCCAGCAGAGGCGTCTATAATTCACCCCTCCACTTT	CASRGVYNSPLHF
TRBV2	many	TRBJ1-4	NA	TGTGCCAGCTACACCGGGCTTCTGCCGTGGAAACTGTTTTTT	CASYTGLLPWKLFF
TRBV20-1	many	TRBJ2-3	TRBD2	TGCAGTGCTAGAGATAATCCCGGACTAGCGGACCCACCAGATACGCAGTATTTT	CSARDNPGLADPPDTQYF